A single sample is the source of the 20 T cell receptor beta chains below, sequenced in a study of tumor-infiltrating lymphocytes in primary liver carcinoma. Extraction of RNA together with DNA used 20-30 mg of unsorted bulk tissue. A primer in the constant region served to generate TCR beta cDNA from 450 to 650 ng of total RNA. Three nested multiplex PCR rounds of slightly modified ARM-PCR generated TCR beta libraries. Running roughly 10 cycles apiece, the first two PCR rounds relied on TRBV1-TRBV30 forward primers together with a C-beta reverse primer. TCRdb itself ran the multiplex PCR reads through MiXCR, one entry per CDR3 protein. The sample records more than 40,000 distinct CDR3 sequences, just over 70% being singletons. The sequencing sample was made of liver tumor tissue from sampling region 5. Subset of the sample: tumor region T5, tumor centre. The receptor set was obtained from a man aged 35-49 years with primary liver carcinoma and hepatitis B virus infection.

CDR3 amino acids: CASSYPVRRTYNEQFF. The DNA for the CDR3 is TGTGCCAGCAGTTACCCCGTGCGACGGACCTACAATGAGCAGTTCTTC. The chain links TRBV6-2 or TRBV6-3 to TRBJ2-1; D is undetermined. This CDR3 comprises 16 residues. The germline gives CDR1 MNHEY, CDR2 SVGEGT. Between the trimmed V and J ends, which lost 2 bases and 2 bases, there was a span of 13 bases.

On this clonotype: This likely comes from a read error, as the CDR3 has no conserved phenylalanine or tryptophan at its end. J is TRBJ2-2 and V is TRBV6-5, with TRBD2 as a possible D gene (5 bases). Germline CDR1 reads MNHEY; CDR2 reads SVGAGI. The CDR3 sequence is 15 residues long. Written as DNA, the CDR3 is TGTGCCAACAGTTACGCAGTGGACGGCACCGGGGAACTGTTTTCT. It translates to CANSYAVDGTGELFS.

Only a few counts were recorded for this clonotype. A much larger clone differs from this one at a single base, so this may be a read error. Because the CDR3 is missing its conserved closing phenylalanine or tryptophan, this is likely a read error. The rearrangement joins TRBV6-5 to TRBJ2-7; D tentatively fits TRBD1 or TRBD2 (5 bases each). The CDR3 covers 13 residues. CDR1 and CDR2 from the germline V gene are MNHEY and SVGAGI. V was cut by 5 bases and J by 3 bases, with 11 bases left in between. CDR3 residues: CASSHSGGYEQYL. The CDR3 region has the DNA TGTGCCAGCAGTCACAGTGGGGGCTACGAGCAGTACCTC.

The chain couples TRBV6-5 to TRBJ1-1; D ambiguous. Germline-derived CDR1 and CDR2 are MNHEY and SVGAGI. Trimming left V 10 bases short and J 8 bases short, with 23 bases between. The CDR3 is made up of 14 amino acids. In nucleotides, the CDR3 is TGTGCCAATAGTCCCCCGGGAGGAGGCACCGAAGCTTTCTTT. Amino acids: CANSPPGGGTEAFF.

To note about this clonotype: Lacking the conserved final phenylalanine or tryptophan, this CDR3 likely reflects a read error. This chain links TRBV11-2 with TRBJ2-5; possible D gene TRBD2, 5 bases. The germline gives CDR1 SGHAT, CDR2 FQNNGV. The CDR3 covers 13 residues. Trimming took 0 bases from V and 9 from J, leaving 11 bases between them. Written as DNA, the CDR3 is TGTGCCAGCAGCTTAGATCTTCTGGAGGCCCAGTACTCC. It is translated as CASSLDLLEAQYS.

This clonotype was seen a few times. Germline is not matched at one junction end, which may reflect a read error. V gene TRBV11-2 combines with J gene TRBJ2-5, with D possibly being TRBD1 (6 bases). Germline values: CDR1 SGHAT, CDR2 FQNNGV. CDR3 size: 13 residues. The CDR3 sequence is CAGRRQVKESQYF. In DNA form, the CDR3 reads TGTGCCGGCAGGCGACAGGTCAAAGAGTCCCAGTACTTC.

Comment on this clonotype: A read error may produce the germline difference seen at one junction end. The V gene is TRBV6-1, the J gene TRBJ1-6, with D tentatively TRBD1 (5 bases). Germline V lookup: CDR1 MNHNS, CDR2 SASEGT. The CDR3 spans 14 residues. CDR3 protein: CASSEHQGASLLHF. The DNA of the CDR3 is TGTGCCAGCAGTGAACACCAGGGAGCTTCACTCCTCCACTTT.

As for this clonotype: An end of the junction differs from the germline gene, which may be a read error. This chain connects TRBV2 to TRBJ2-1; D possibly corresponds to TRBD2 (6 bases). CDR1 SNHLY and CDR2 FYNNEI come from the germline V gene. There are 14 residues in the CDR3. The CDR3 is CASSPTTSRDEQLF. DNA of the CDR3: TGTGCCAGCAGTCCTACGACTAGTAGGGATGAGCAGCTCTTC.

On this clonotype: The junction shows a germline mismatch at one end, possibly a read error. The chain employs TRBV11-2 and TRBJ2-4; no reliable D call. The CDR3 has 15 residues. The germline CDR1 and CDR2 sequences are SGHAT and FQNNGV. CDR3 sequence reads: CTSTTSAVAKNIQYF. The CDR3 region has the DNA TGTACCAGCACCACTTCGGCGGTAGCCAAAAACATTCAGTACTTC.

Details on this clonotype: The junction and the germline gene differ at one end; a read error may be behind it. This chain connects TRBV6-1 to TRBJ2-6; D is tentatively TRBD1 or TRBD2 (5 bases each). CDR3 length: 17 residues. From germline, CDR1 is MNHNS and CDR2 SASEGT. The CDR3, as DNA: TGTACCAGCACTTTCGATTGGGGGAGCCCTGGGGCCAACGTCCTGACTTTC. Translation: CTSTFDWGSPGANVLTF.

The CDR3 protein is CAWSLRYDEQFF. CDR3 nucleotide sequence: TGTGCCTGGAGTTTGCGATACGACGAGCAGTTCTTC. The chain employs TRBV30 and TRBJ2-1; no reliable D call. The CDR3 loop spans 12 amino acids. The germline V and J ends were trimmed by 2 bases and 10 bases, with 12 bases remaining between them. CDR1 is GTSNPN and CDR2 is SVGIG in the germline V gene (reference sequence).

Points on this clonotype: At one of its ends the junction is not consistent with the germline gene, which may arise from a read error. The chain uses TRBV6-1 and TRBJ1-1, with D possibly matching TRBD1 (6 bases). The V gene's germline CDR1 is MNHNS and CDR2 SASEGT. This CDR3 spans 14 amino acids. DNA for the CDR3: TGTGCCAGCAGTGAATTGAGCAGGGGAGGTGAAGCTTCCTTT. Translating it yields CASSELSRGGEASF.

This clonotype has ten or more counts. This chain connects TRBV2 to TRBJ2-5; 10 nucleotides match TRBD1. This CDR3 region has 15 residues. From germline, CDR1 is SNHLY and CDR2 FYNNEI. V lost 6 bases, J lost 5 bases, and 9 bases stayed unmatched. The DNA for the CDR3 is TGTGCCAGCAGGGAGACGACAGGGGGCGAGGAGACCCAGTACTTC. Amino acid sequence: CASRETTGGEETQYF.

This clonotype has ten or more counts. The rearrangement joins TRBV25-1 to TRBJ1-6; a weak D match, TRBD1 (5 bases). V lost 2 bases and J 9 bases, leaving 8 bases between the germline ends. CDR3 length: 13 residues. Germline lookup yields CDR1 MGHDK and CDR2 SYGVNS. CDR3 sequence (DNA): TGTGCCAGCAGTGAACACGGGGGTTCACCCCTCCACTTT. Translated: CASSEHGGSPLHF.

This clonotype was counted many times. The gene calls are TRBV7-3 and TRBJ1-1; D unresolved. Germline-derived CDR1 and CDR2 are SGHTA and FQGTGA. The CDR3 consists of 13 residues. V was shortened by 5 bases and J by 1 base, with 8 bases between the two germline ends. The CDR3 protein is CASSLMGNTEAFF. The DNA for the CDR3 is TGTGCCAGCAGCCTGATGGGGAACACTGAAGCTTTCTTT.

This clonotype was seen at least ten times. Here the CDR3 DNA reads TGTGCCAGCAGCCCCGACCATAACTCCTACGAGCAGTACTTC. Amino acid sequence: CASSPDHNSYEQYF. The rearrangement uses TRBV12-3 or TRBV12-4 and TRBJ2-7; D is undetermined. The V end was cut by 6 bases, the J end by 0 bases, with 12 bases between. The CDR3 consists of 14 residues.

In regard to this clonotype: Because it lacks the conserved phenylalanine or tryptophan at the end, this CDR3 is likely a read error. The V and J genes are TRBV11-3 and TRBJ2-3; possibly TRBD2 for D (6 bases). The CDR3 covers 13 residues. Germline V lookup: CDR1 SGHNT, CDR2 YENEEA. Here the CDR3 DNA reads TGTGTCAGCAGCGCGCGGGGCGGGGATACGCAGTATTCT. Translated: CVSSARGGDTQYS.

This clonotype was seen many times. This chain joins TRBV6-6 and TRBJ1-1; D is possibly TRBD1 (6 bases). Germline loops: CDR1 MNHNY, CDR2 SVGAGI (reference sequence). The germline V and J ends were trimmed by 6 bases and 9 bases, with 11 bases remaining between them. CDR3 size: 11 residues. CDR3 loop: CASRLDSKAFF. CDR3 DNA sequence: TGTGCCAGCAGGTTGGACAGTAAAGCTTTCTTT.

This clonotype was seen a handful of times. The chain employs TRBV19 and TRBJ2-3; the D gene is possibly TRBD2 (6 bases). The length of the CDR3 is 16 residues. V was shortened by 5 bases and J by 6 bases, with 21 bases between the two germline ends. The germline CDR1 and CDR2 sequences are LNHDA and SQIVND (reference sequence). CDR3 in amino acids: CASSGAVADARDTQYF. CDR3 bases: TGTGCCAGTAGTGGAGCGGTAGCGGACGCGAGGGATACGCAGTATTTT.

This clonotype has a count of ten or more. The chain uses TRBV7-9 and TRBJ2-3; D not certain. There are 15 residues in the CDR3. Trimming stripped 5 bases from V and 0 bases from J, with 12 bases between. From germline, CDR1 is SEHNR and CDR2 FQNEAQ (reference sequence). In nucleotides, the CDR3 is TGTGCCAGCAGCCAGCCCCGAACTAGCACAGATACGCAGTATTTT. Translated: CASSQPRTSTDTQYF.